This T cell receptor (beta chain) was captured by sequencing in a study of T-cell reconstitution after alpha-beta-depleted transplantation in children. V was cut by 4 bases and J by 2 bases, with 10 bases left in between. The CDR3 is 14 amino acids. CDR1 is MGHRA and CDR2 is YSYEKL in the germline V gene. TCRbeta library construction was performed incorporating unique molecular identifiers. TCRdb called the PCR reads again in MiXCR, with one record for every CDR3 protein. The sample shows fewer than 550,000 distinct CDR3 sequences, about an eighth of them seen only once. This TCR was recovered from a female patient aged 2 to 10 who had a stem cell transplant for aplastic anemia, so the T cells may come from the graft donor. Source: PBMCs, mostly from graft donor cells, taken 180 days after TCRalphabeta/CD19-depleted stem cell transplant. The V gene is TRBV4-1, the J gene TRBJ2-3; no firm D call. CDR3 region: CASSPLDPTDTQYF. DNA for the CDR3: TGCGCCAGCAGCCCCCTGGATCCCACAGATACGCAGTATTTT.